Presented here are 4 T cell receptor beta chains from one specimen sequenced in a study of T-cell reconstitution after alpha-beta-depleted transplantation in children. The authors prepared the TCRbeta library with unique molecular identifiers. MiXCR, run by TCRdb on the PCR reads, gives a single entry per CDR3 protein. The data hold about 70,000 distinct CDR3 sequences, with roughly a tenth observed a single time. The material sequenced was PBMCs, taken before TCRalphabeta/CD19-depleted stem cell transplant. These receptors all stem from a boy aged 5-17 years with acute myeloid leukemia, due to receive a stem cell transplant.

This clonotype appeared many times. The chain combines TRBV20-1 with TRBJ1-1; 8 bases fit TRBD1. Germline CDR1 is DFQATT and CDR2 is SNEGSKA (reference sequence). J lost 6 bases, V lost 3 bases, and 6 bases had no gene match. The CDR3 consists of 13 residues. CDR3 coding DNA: TGCAGTGCTAGGCCCCACAGGGGGGCTGAAGCTTTCTTT. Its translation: CSARPHRGAEAFF.

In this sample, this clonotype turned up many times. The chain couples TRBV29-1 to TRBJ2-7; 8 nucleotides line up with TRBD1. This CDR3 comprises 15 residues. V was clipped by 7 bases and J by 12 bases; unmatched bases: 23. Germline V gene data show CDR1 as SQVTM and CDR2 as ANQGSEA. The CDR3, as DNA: TGCAGCGCCCTTAAACCGGGACAGGTACCGTTTTCCCCGTACGTC. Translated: CSALKPGQVPFSPYV.

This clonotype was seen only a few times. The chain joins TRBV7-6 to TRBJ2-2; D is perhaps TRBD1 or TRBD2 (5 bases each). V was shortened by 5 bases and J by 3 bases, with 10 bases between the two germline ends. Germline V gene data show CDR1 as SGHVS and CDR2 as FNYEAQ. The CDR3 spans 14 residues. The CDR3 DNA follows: TGTGCCAGCAGCCGACAGCGGTACACCGGGGAGCTGTTTTTT. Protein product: CASSRQRYTGELFF. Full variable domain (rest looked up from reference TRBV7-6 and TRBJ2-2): GAGVSQSPRYKVTKRGQDVALRCDPISGHVSLYWYRQALGQGPEFLTYFNYEAQQDKSGLPNDRFSAERPEGSISTLTIQRTEQRDSAMYRCASSRQRYTGELFFGEGSRLTVL.

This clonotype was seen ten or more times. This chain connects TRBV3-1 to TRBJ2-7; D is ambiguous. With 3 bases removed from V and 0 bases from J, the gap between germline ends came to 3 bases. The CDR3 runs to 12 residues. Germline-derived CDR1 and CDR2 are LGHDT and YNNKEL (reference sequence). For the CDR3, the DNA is TGTGCCAGCAGCCACGCCTCCTACGAGCAGTACTTC. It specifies CASSHASYEQYF.